The clone carrying this TCR beta chain was detected only a few times. Its antigen remains unidentified. This sample was taken from a study of post-analysis software for immune sequencing data. Study conclusions and caveats: The study found TRBV5-6, TRBV5-1 and TRBV20-1 among five TRBV segments more frequent in patients than controls. Strong same-batch co-clustering of samples appeared with F measure clustering. Multiple sclerosis patients had significantly lower normalized Chao1 diversity than controls.

The germline CDR1 and CDR2 sequences are WSHSY and SAAADI. Trimming stripped 7 bases from V and 0 bases from J, with 10 bases between. The CDR3 is made up of 14 amino acids. Unique-molecular-identifier-tagged TCR beta cDNA libraries were used. Hundreds of thousands of cDNA molecules came from around 1 to 9.1 million T cells. TCRdb passed the PCR reads through MiXCR, listing each CDR3 protein once. The table has 700,000 to 800,000 distinct CDR3 sequences, just under 30% seen once. The receptor was isolated from a girl aged 10 to 17 with multiple sclerosis. The gene calls are TRBV10-2 and TRBJ2-4; tentatively, D is TRBD2 (5 bases). The sequenced sample consisted of blood. The CDR3 sequence is CASNSGLAKNIQYF. DNA of the CDR3: TGCGCCAGCAACAGCGGTCTAGCCAAAAACATTCAGTACTTC.